This TCR beta chain was recovered during a study of regulatory T cells in long-lasting Graves disease. Time point given: newly diagnosed GD, antithyroid drugs for less than 3 months. TCR sequences were obtained from RNA taken from PBMCs. Both iRepertoire HTBI primers and Arm-PCR of CDR3 regions were used to build the TCR beta libraries. From the multiplex PCR reads, TCRdb called clonotypes with MiXCR, one entry per CDR3 protein. The sample has 400,000 to 500,000 distinct CDR3 sequences, 16% seen once. This CDR3 is built from 15 residues. The V and J ends lost 5 bases and 0 bases respectively, with 10 bases between them. Looked up from germline, CDR1 is ENHRY and CDR2 is SYGVKD. This sample was also put to use in a study of T cells in Graves' hyperthyroidism and ophthalmopathy. As that report states: For Graves' hyperthyroidism to be stable, ophthalmopathy could not progress within 18 months. In the blood, most expanded thyroid clonotypes above 0.001 appeared as well.

Sequencing used peripheral blood mononuclear cells (PBMCs), obtained at new diagnosis, from a patient treated with antithyroid drugs. The rearrangement uses TRBV10-3 and TRBJ2-2, with D unclear. The source of this sequence is a woman in her 30s with Graves disease. This CDR3 is CAISLADSNTGELFF. Here the CDR3 DNA reads TGTGCCATCAGTTTGGCAGATTCGAACACCGGGGAGCTGTTTTTT.